A single sample is the source of the 2 T cell receptor beta chains below, sequenced in a study of shared clonotypes between healthy human individuals. Measured with immunoSEQ multiplex PCR; TCRdb has only the in-frame clones, and not every one. The repertoire holds 2,500,000 or so clones, with 93% as singletons. The source material was naive CD4+ T cells from PBMCs. Subset in this sample: CD45RA+ positively selected. The receptors were sampled from a man between 18 and 29 years old in good health. Some clones in this sample may be carry-over from other donors' samples.

In nucleotides, the CDR3 is TGTGCCAGCAGCGTGTTGAGTCTATGGTTAAACACCGGGGAGCTGTTTTTT. Its translation is CASSVLSLWLNTGELFF. The chain uses TRBV9 and TRBJ2-2; D remains ambiguous. V lost 2 bases and J lost 2, with 16 bases in between. CDR3 size: 17 residues. Germline V gene lookup returns CDR1 SGDLS and CDR2 YYNGEE.

This clone occurred once. The V and J genes are TRBV30 and TRBJ2-3, with TRBD2 identical over 13 bases. V shed 2 bases, J shed 6 bases, and the junction held 5 bases outside the gene matches. Germline V gene sequence: CDR1 GTSNPN, CDR2 SVGIG (reference sequence). The CDR3 sequence is 15 residues long. The CDR3 DNA is TGTGCCTGGAGTCGACTAGCGGGGGGCATGGATACGCAGTATTTT. Translated: CAWSRLAGGMDTQYF.